Listed here are 32 T cell receptor beta chains from one sample, sequenced in a study of cytomegalovirus exposure and HLA in healthy donors. Both 60 Vbeta primers and 13 Jbeta primers went into the PCR. The assay was immunoSEQ multiplex PCR, and TCRdb's table has in-frame clones only and misses some. The sample contains about 140,000 clones, approximately 82% of which appear only once. Sequencing was done on a sample of PBMCs. The receptor set was obtained from a woman aged 40 to 55 in good health and CMV-seronegative.

The chain joins TRBV21-1 to TRBJ2-7; the DNA was not used to check the table's D call, TRBD1. TRBV21-1 is a documented pseudogene. The CDR3 has 16 residues. CDR3 sequence reads: CASNSADRGDPYEQYF. CDR3 nucleotides: TGTGCCAGCAACTCGGCCGACAGGGGCGACCCCTACGAGCAGTACTTC.

The genes are TRBV6-6 and TRBJ2-1, with no clear D. The V end was cut by 2 bases, the J end by 13 bases, with 9 bases between. Germline values: CDR1 MNHNY, CDR2 SVGAGI (reference sequence). CDR3 length: 11 amino acids. The CDR3 bases are TGTGCCAGCAGTTACATCCAGGTCCAGTTCTTC. The encoded protein is CASSYIQVQFF.

This clone came up a few times. The chain recombines TRBV13 with TRBJ1-2, with 12 nucleotides matching TRBD1. With V trimmed by 0 bases and J by 4 bases, 9 bases remained unmatched. CDR3 length: 18 amino acids. Germline loops: CDR1 PRHDT, CDR2 FYEKMQ (reference sequence). The CDR3 is CASSLGGQGATTFYGYTF. The CDR3 bases are TGTGCCAGCAGCTTAGGGGGACAGGGGGCGACAACGTTCTATGGCTACACCTTC. The variable domain in full, with the rest retrieved from reference TRBV13 and TRBJ1-2, is AAGVIQSPRHLIKEKRETATLKCYPIPRHDTVYWYQQGPGQDPQFLISFYEKMQSDKGSIPDRFSAQQFSDYHSELNMSSLELGDSALYFCASSLGGQGATTFYGYTFGSGTRLTVV.

V usage is TRBV11-2 and J usage is TRBJ2-7; D is possibly TRBD2 (6 bases). The CDR3 length is 15 residues. CDR1 and CDR2 (germline): SGHAT, FQNNGV. V lost 7 bases to trimming and J lost 0 bases, with 16 bases between them. CDR3 sequence reads: CASNGLAASSYEQYF. The CDR3 bases are TGTGCCAGCAACGGTTTAGCGGCAAGCTCCTACGAGCAGTACTTC.

This clone was counted a single time. CDR3 sequence (DNA): TGTGCCAGCAGCAACCCCCCTCTAGCCCGATACGAGCAGTACTTC. Translation gives CASSNPPLARYEQYF. V gene TRBV7-9 combines with J gene TRBJ2-5; tentative D call: TRBD2 (5 bases). The DNA end is a closer match to TRBJ2-7, so the J assignment may be wrong. In germline, CDR1 is SEHNR, CDR2 FQNEAQ (reference sequence). CDR3 length: 15 amino acids.

This clone appeared a single time. The chain links TRBV28 to TRBJ2-7, with TRBD1 identical over 9 bases. The CDR3 runs to 13 residues. Germline CDR1 MDHEN, CDR2 SYDVKM. V lost 4 bases, J lost 3 bases, and 1 base stayed unmatched. For the CDR3, the DNA is TGTGCCAGCAGTTCGGGACAGGGCTACGAGCAGTACTTC. Translating gives CASSSGQGYEQYF.

V usage is TRBV11-2 and J usage is TRBJ2-2; 12 positions agree with TRBD2. The germline CDR1 and CDR2 sequences are SGHAT and FQNNGV. This CDR3 region has 19 residues. After removal of 1 base from V and 2 bases from J, the junction contained 8 bases not matched to a gene. CDR3 nucleotides: TGTGCCAGCAGCTTAGGTGGACTAGCGGGAACAGCAAACACCGGGGAGCTGTTTTTT. It specifies CASSLGGLAGTANTGELFF.

In its sample, this clone was seen once. The chain has TRBV9 and TRBJ1-2; 7 bases are shared with TRBD1. Germline trimming cut 0 bases from V and 4 bases from J; bases unmatched to any gene: 3. This CDR3 contains 14 residues. CDR1 and CDR2 (germline): SGDLS, YYNGEE. CDR3 in DNA: TGTGCCAGCAGCGTAGGTGGGACAGTCTATGGCTACACCTTC. Amino acids: CASSVGGTVYGYTF.

The V call is TRBV28, the J call TRBJ1-1, with a weak D call TRBD1 (5 bases). In germline, CDR1 is MDHEN, CDR2 SYDVKM. CDR3 size: 11 residues. V dropped 11 bases and J dropped 5 bases, with 12 bases sitting between them. The CDR3 sequence: CAGGAGTEAFF. CDR3 coding DNA: TGTGCCGGAGGGGCGGGAACTGAAGCTTTCTTT.

V and J are TRBV7-9 and TRBJ2-7; tentatively, D is TRBD1 (6 bases). V lost 1 base and J lost 0, with 13 bases in between. CDR1 and CDR2 (germline): SEHNR, FQNEAQ (reference sequence). The CDR3 is made up of 16 amino acids. The DNA for the CDR3 is TGTGCCAGCAGCTTAGAAAGGGGGTCTAGCTCCTACGAGCAGTACTTC. This encodes CASSLERGSSSYEQYF.

This clone was observed a handful of times. The chain has TRBV15 and TRBJ1-5; TRBD1 matches 10 bases. The germline V gene has CDR1 LNHNV and CDR2 YYDKDF (reference sequence). The CDR3 spans 17 residues. J lost 4 bases, V lost 0 bases, and 6 bases had no gene match. CDR3 bases: TGTGCCACCAGCAGAGATACGCTGGGACAGGGGAATCAGCCCCAGCATTTT. This gives the protein CATSRDTLGQGNQPQHF.

In DNA form, the CDR3 reads TGTGCCAGCAGCTACAGGGTACCTGAGCAGTTCTTC. This sequence encodes CASSYRVPEQFF. The chain has TRBV2 and TRBJ2-1; tentatively, D is TRBD1 (6 bases). V was pared by 6 bases and J by 9 bases, with 12 bases between. The CDR3 totals 12 residues. Germline loops: CDR1 SNHLY, CDR2 FYNNEI.

The rearrangement joins TRBV28 to TRBJ1-1; D uncertain. Trimming shortened V by 3 bases and J by 4 bases, and 12 bases separated the two germline ends. The CDR3 is made up of 14 amino acids. CDR1 is MDHEN, CDR2 SYDVKM, per germline. The chain's CDR3 is CASSFGDTGTEAFF. DNA of the CDR3: TGTGCCAGCAGTTTCGGGGATACCGGCACTGAAGCTTTCTTT.

The chain carries TRBV6-5 and TRBJ2-7; TRBD2 might be the D (6 bases). The CDR3 runs 14 residues. Germline V lookup: CDR1 MNHEY, CDR2 SVGAGI. Trimming shortened V by 4 bases and J by 2 bases, and 12 bases separated the two germline ends. The CDR3 bases are TGTGCCAGCAGTTTCCGGGACTTGGCCTACGAGCAGTACTTC. As protein: CASSFRDLAYEQYF.

The chain carries TRBV2 and TRBJ2-5; 7 nucleotides line up with TRBD1. The J call may not be correct, given that the DNA end is closer to TRBJ2-7. This CDR3 is 14 amino acids long. Germline values: CDR1 SNHLY, CDR2 FYNNEI. The CDR3 region has the DNA TGTGCCAGCAAGTACGGGACAGAGTCCTACGAGCAGTACTTC. Its protein product is CASKYGTESYEQYF.

The chain is built from TRBV4-2 and TRBJ2-7, with 8 bases aligning to TRBD2. This CDR3 contains 16 residues. CDR1 LGHNA and CDR2 YNFKEQ come from the germline V gene. Trimming cost V 0 bases and J 3 bases; bases outside gene matches: 7. Here the CDR3 reads CASSQEGSGRSYEQYF. In DNA, the CDR3 is TGTGCCAGCAGCCAAGAGGGCAGCGGGAGAAGCTACGAGCAGTACTTC.

The chain couples TRBV9 to TRBJ2-7, with TRBD2 matching 8 bases. Per germline, CDR1 SGDLS and CDR2 YYNGEE. The CDR3 sequence is 15 residues long. Losses at the gene ends were 0 bases for V and 3 bases for J; bases not matched to a gene: 5. The DNA for the CDR3 is TGTGCCAGCAGCGTAGATAGCGGGATGGTCTACGAGCAGTACTTC. Protein: CASSVDSGMVYEQYF.

The chain recombines TRBV18 with TRBJ2-7; 10 nucleotides agree with TRBD1. V lost 3 bases, J lost 5 bases, and 7 bases stayed unmatched. Germline CDR1 reads KGHSH; CDR2 reads LQKENI. The CDR3 extends over 15 amino acids. The CDR3 sequence: CASSPSGTGADEQYF. CDR3 DNA: TGTGCCAGCTCACCCTCGGGGACAGGGGCTGACGAGCAGTACTTC. The variable domain in full, with the rest retrieved from reference TRBV18 and TRBJ2-7, is NAGVMQNPRHLVRRRGQEARLRCSPMKGHSHVYWYRQLPEEGLKFMVYLQKENIIDESGMPKERFSAEFPKEGPSILRIQQVVRGDSAAYFCASSPSGTGADEQYFGPGTRLTVT.

The chain is built from TRBV28 and TRBJ1-1, with D unresolved. CDR1 and CDR2 (germline): MDHEN, SYDVKM. V lost 8 bases, J lost 8 bases, and 18 bases lay in between. The CDR3 loop spans 13 amino acids. The DNA for the CDR3 is TGTGCCAGCGGACCGATTGGGCGGGGAGAAGCTTTCTTT. Translated: CASGPIGRGEAFF.

This clone was picked up a small number of times. The chain combines TRBV27 with TRBJ1-1; a possible D gene is TRBD1 (6 bases). Trimming took 5 bases from V and 4 from J, leaving 17 bases between them. This CDR3 has 15 amino acids. CDR1 MNHEY and CDR2 SMNVEV come from the germline V gene (reference sequence). Here the CDR3 reads CASSATRTEGTEAFF. The CDR3 region has the DNA TGTGCCAGCAGTGCTACTAGGACAGAAGGCACTGAAGCTTTCTTT.

The gene calls are TRBV28 and TRBJ2-2; D might be TRBD1 (5 bases). The germline V gene has CDR1 MDHEN and CDR2 SYDVKM. CDR3 length: 12 amino acids. V shed 10 bases and J shed 1 base, with 7 bases lying between them. The CDR3 here is CATQGNTGELFF. The CDR3 DNA reads as TGTGCCACCCAGGGGAACACCGGGGAGCTGTTTTTT.

This clone has a single count. The chain carries TRBV28 and TRBJ2-7; the match to TRBD1 covers 9 bases. This CDR3 has 15 residues. Germline V gene data show CDR1 as MDHEN and CDR2 as SYDVKM. The V segment lost 2 bases and the J segment 1 base; nucleotides outside the gene matches: 3. CDR3 loop: CASSLMGQGSYEQYF. For the CDR3, the DNA is TGTGCCAGCAGTTTAATGGGACAGGGATCCTACGAGCAGTACTTC.

The chain carries TRBV18 and TRBJ1-1; D ambiguous. Germline assignment: CDR1 KGHSH and CDR2 LQKENI. Trimming pared 3 bases from V and 0 bases from J, leaving 11 bases between. The CDR3 is made up of 15 amino acids. The CDR3 DNA sequence: TGTGCCAGCTCACCCTCTCAGGCTATGAACACTGAAGCTTTCTTT. This translates into CASSPSQAMNTEAFF. Variable domain in full (rest from reference TRBV18 and TRBJ1-1): NAGVMQNPRHLVRRRGQEARLRCSPMKGHSHVYWYRQLPEEGLKFMVYLQKENIIDESGMPKERFSAEFPKEGPSILRIQQVVRGDSAAYFCASSPSQAMNTEAFFGQGTRLTVV.

This clone came up once. The chain recombines TRBV7-2 with TRBJ1-1; 9 bases are a match to TRBD1. CDR3 size: 15 residues. Looked up from germline, CDR1 is SGHTA and CDR2 is FQGNSA. V trimming: 4 bases; J trimming: 0 bases; junction bases outside the gene matches: 3. Here the CDR3 reads CASSSQGALNTEAFF. The CDR3, as DNA: TGTGCCAGCAGCTCACAGGGGGCCCTGAACACTGAAGCTTTCTTT.

The DNA for the CDR3 is TGTGCCAGCAGTGGAGTCTCTCTAGCGGGAGTAGATACGCAGTATTTT. Its protein is CASSGVSLAGVDTQYF. The V call is TRBV6-1, the J call TRBJ2-3; TRBD2 matches at 10 bases. CDR3 length equals 16 residues. Germline values: CDR1 MNHNS, CDR2 SASEGT. V shed 4 bases, J shed 5 bases, and the junction held 9 bases outside the gene matches.

The chain carries TRBV30 and TRBJ1-1; D is unclear. Trimming left V 1 base short and J 0 bases short, with 6 bases between. CDR1 and CDR2 from the germline V gene are GTSNPN and SVGIG (reference sequence). This CDR3 is 13 amino acids long. Here the CDR3 DNA reads TGTGCCTGGAGTGGGCAGTTGAACACTGAAGCTTTCTTT. Translating it yields CAWSGQLNTEAFF.

The V and J genes are TRBV9 and TRBJ2-7; 7 nucleotides align to TRBD2. V shed 3 bases, J shed 3 bases, and the junction held 6 bases outside the gene matches. Germline loops: CDR1 SGDLS, CDR2 YYNGEE. The CDR3 extends over 14 amino acids. The CDR3 DNA reads as TGTGCCAGCAGCGCCCGTCTAGCGGACTACGAGCAGTACTTC. It encodes CASSARLADYEQYF.

The CDR3: CASSPYPQGPSYEQYF. CDR3 nucleotide sequence: TGCGCCAGCAGCCCCTACCCCCAGGGCCCATCCTACGAGCAGTACTTC. The chain carries TRBV4-3 and TRBJ2-7, with D possibly matching TRBD1 (5 bases). Trimming took off 4 bases at V and 1 base at J, with 17 bases between the two ends. CDR1 and CDR2 from the germline V gene are LGHNA and YSLEER. This CDR3 is built from 16 residues.

The J gene is TRBJ2-7, the V gene TRBV4-1; no firm D call. The V gene lost 0 bases and the J gene lost 0 bases, with 9 bases spanning the gap. From germline, CDR1 is MGHRA and CDR2 YSYEKL. CDR3 length equals 15 residues. CDR3 amino acids: CASSQEEASSYEQYF. As DNA, the CDR3 is TGCGCCAGCAGCCAAGAAGAAGCAAGCTCCTACGAGCAGTACTTC.

The rearrangement uses TRBV18 and TRBJ1-2; unclear D gene. The CDR3 has 13 residues. CDR1 is KGHSH, CDR2 LQKENI, per germline. The ends were cut back, 3 bases at V and 4 bases at J, with 9 bases in the middle. For the CDR3, the DNA is TGTGCCAGCTCACCGGAACAGCCCTATGGCTACACCTTC. Its protein is CASSPEQPYGYTF.

The V gene is TRBV7-2, the J gene TRBJ1-4; D unresolved. Trimming shortened V by 2 bases and J by 5 bases, and 9 bases separated the two germline ends. CDR3 size: 14 residues. Germline CDR1 SGHTA, CDR2 FQGNSA. The CDR3 DNA is TGTGCCAGCAGCTTACGGGGTCTAAATGAAAAACTGTTTTTT. Translated: CASSLRGLNEKLFF.

In this sample, this clone turned up a few times. The rearrangement joins TRBV9 to TRBJ2-7, with 7 bases fitting TRBD1. This CDR3 is 16 amino acids long. The junction had 13 bases not matched to a gene; V was cut back by 4 bases and J by 3 bases. Germline V gene lookup returns CDR1 SGDLS and CDR2 YYNGEE. CDR3 nucleotide sequence: TGTGCCAGCAGCCCATTCCCGGGACAGAGATTCTACGAGCAGTACTTC. Protein: CASSPFPGQRFYEQYF.